The clone carrying this T cell receptor beta chain was counted between two and nine times. This CDR3 is 16 amino acids long. The V end was cut by 0 bases, the J end by 2 bases, with 14 bases between. From germline, CDR1 is SGDLS and CDR2 YYNGEE. The data were obtained in a study of CD8+ T cells in alopecia areata. Study summary: Treated patients were given 5 to 10 mg oral tofacitinib twice daily.

Extracted RNA was reverse transcribed, and the resulting cDNA served as sequencing template. Using immunoSEQ multiplex PCR, the repertoire was profiled, and TCRdb retains in-frame clones only, with some absent. The sample has about 150,000 clones, approximately 50% seen once; the top ten hold over 5.5%. In alopecia areata patients, both lesional scalp punch biopsies and peripheral blood were collected. CD4+ and CD8+ T cells were sorted from PBMCs stained for CD3, CD4 and CD8. This chain uses TRBV9 with TRBJ2-5; D might be TRBD2 (5 bases). This sequence originates from a human donor with alopecia areata. Sequenced: CD4+ T cells sorted from blood. This CDR3 is CASSVEGDYQQETQYF. CDR3 DNA: TGTGCCAGCAGCGTAGAGGGTGACTACCAACAAGAGACCCAGTACTTC.